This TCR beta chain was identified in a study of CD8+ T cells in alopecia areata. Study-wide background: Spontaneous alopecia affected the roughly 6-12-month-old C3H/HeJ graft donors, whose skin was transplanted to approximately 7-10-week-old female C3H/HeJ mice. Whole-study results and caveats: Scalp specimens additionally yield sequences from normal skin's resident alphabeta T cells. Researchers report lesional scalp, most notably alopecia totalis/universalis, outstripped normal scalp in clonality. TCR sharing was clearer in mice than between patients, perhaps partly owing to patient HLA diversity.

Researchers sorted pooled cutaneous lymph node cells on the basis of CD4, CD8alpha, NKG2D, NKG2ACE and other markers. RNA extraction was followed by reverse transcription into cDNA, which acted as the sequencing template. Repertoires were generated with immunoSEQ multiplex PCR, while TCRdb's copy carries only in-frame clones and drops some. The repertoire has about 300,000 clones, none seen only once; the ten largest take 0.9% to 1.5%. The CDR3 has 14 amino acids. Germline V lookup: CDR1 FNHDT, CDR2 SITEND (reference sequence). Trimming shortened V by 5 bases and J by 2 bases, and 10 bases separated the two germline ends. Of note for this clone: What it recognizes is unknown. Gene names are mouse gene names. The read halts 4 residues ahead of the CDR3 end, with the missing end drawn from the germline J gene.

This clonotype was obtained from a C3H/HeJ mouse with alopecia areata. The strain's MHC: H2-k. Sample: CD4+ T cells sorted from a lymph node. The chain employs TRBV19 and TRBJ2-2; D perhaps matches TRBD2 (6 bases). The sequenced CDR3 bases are TGTGCCAGCAGCGCTGGGGCGAACACCGGG. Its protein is CASSAGANTG. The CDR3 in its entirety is CASSAGANTGQLYF.